These 25 T cell receptor beta chains originate from one sample sequenced in a study of vaccination effects on CD4 cells after COVID-19. The antigens these receptors bind are not known. Data came from immunoSEQ multiplex PCR; TCRdb stores just in-frame clones and leaves some out. The sample includes some 68,000 clones, approximately 81% of them seen just once. Expansion with viral peptide pools was applied to antigen-specific CD4+ T cells by the ViraFEST assay prior to sequencing. At the end of over 8 days of culture, CD4+ T cells were isolated. Participants received two doses of either the BNT162b2 or mRNA-1273 vaccine. Sequencing used CD4+ T cells from PBMCs cultured with HCoV-229E spike peptides, obtained after COVID-19 vaccination. The receptors here all came from a human donor who received a COVID-19 vaccine.

The V call is TRBV5-6, the J call TRBJ1-2; D is uncertain. V lost 3 bases and J lost 5, with 14 bases in between. The CDR3 runs to 14 residues. Germline V CDR1 and CDR2: SGHDT, YYEEEE. The CDR3 region is CASSSWTGIYGYTF. The CDR3 DNA is TGTGCCAGCAGCTCGTGGACGGGGATTTATGGCTACACCTTC.

V usage is TRBV28 and J usage is TRBJ1-5; perhaps TRBD1 as D (6 bases). The germline gives CDR1 MDHEN, CDR2 SYDVKM. The CDR3 has 14 amino acids. Trimming removed 6 bases from V and 6 bases from J, with 15 bases in between. CDR3 bases: TGTGCCAGCAGGCCGCACAGGGAGGGTCAGCCCCAGCATTTT. This sequence encodes CASRPHREGQPQHF.

V and J are TRBV5-4 and TRBJ1-6; D is unclear. The CDR3 totals 14 residues. Trimming stripped 5 bases from V and 10 bases from J, with 16 bases between. Per the germline V gene, CDR1 is SGHNT and CDR2 is YYREEE (reference sequence). CDR3 sequence reads: CASSPAGGKSPLHF. CDR3 DNA: TGTGCCAGCAGTCCGGCCGGTGGAAAGTCACCCCTCCACTTT.

This clone has just one count. The chain has TRBV2 and TRBJ1-2, with 9 bases aligning to TRBD1. CDR3 length equals 15 residues. Germline V CDR1 and CDR2: SNHLY, FYNNEI. V lost 4 bases and J lost 2; bases outside the gene matches: 5. CDR3 coding DNA: TGTGCCAGCAGTGCGACAGGGGGAGGGAACTATGGCTACACCTTC. Amino acid sequence: CASSATGGGNYGYTF. The full variable domain, its missing parts supplied by reference TRBV2 and TRBJ1-2, is EPEVTQTPSHQVTQMGQEVILRCVPISNHLYFYWYRQILGQKVEFLVSFYNNEISEKSEIFDDQFSVERPDGSNFTLKIRSTKLEDSAMYFCASSATGGGNYGYTFGSGTRLTVV.

This clone came up once. This chain connects TRBV7-8 to TRBJ2-5, with D perhaps given as TRBD1 or TRBD2 (7 bases each). CDR1 and CDR2 from the germline V gene are SGHVS and FQNEAQ. This CDR3 is 15 amino acids long. The germline V and J ends were trimmed by 7 bases and 5 bases, with 20 bases remaining between them. The CDR3 loop reads CASKTARGGQETQYF. CDR3 bases: TGTGCCAGCAAGACGGCCAGGGGGGGCCAGGAGACCCAGTACTTC. The full variable domain, with the rest looked up from reference TRBV7-8 and TRBJ2-5, is GAGVSQSPRYKVAKRGQDVALRCDPISGHVSLFWYQQALGQGPEFLTYFQNEAQLDKSGLPSDRFFAERPEGSVSTLKIQRTQQEDSAVYLCASKTARGGQETQYFGPGTRLLVL.

The gene calls are TRBV4-2 and TRBJ2-5, with D uncertain. The CDR3 runs 18 residues. V was trimmed by 4 bases and J by 5 bases, leaving 26 bases between them. CDR1 and CDR2 from the germline V gene are LGHNA and YNFKEQ. The CDR3 coding sequence is TGTGCCAGCAGCCCTGCTTCAGGCAGCTTCCCGGTAGTCGAGACCCAGTACTTC. It specifies CASSPASGSFPVVETQYF.

This sequence joins TRBV2 and TRBJ2-2, with D unresolved. Between the trimmed V and J ends, which lost 6 bases and 4 bases, there was a span of 15 bases. The CDR3 has 15 amino acids. CDR1 is SNHLY and CDR2 is FYNNEI in the germline V gene. Here the CDR3 reads CASSPYSGSTGELFF. The CDR3 bases are TGTGCCAGCAGCCCGTACTCAGGATCCACCGGGGAGCTGTTTTTT.

This clone was seen just once. V usage is TRBV24-1 and J usage is TRBJ2-3, with D perhaps matching TRBD1 (5 bases). Looked up from germline, CDR1 is KGHDR and CDR2 is SFDVKD. The CDR3 runs to 15 residues. Trimming removed 4 bases from V and 0 bases from J, with 10 bases in between. In DNA form, the CDR3 reads TGTGCCACCAGTGACTCAGGGATTAGCACAGATACGCAGTATTTT. Protein sequence: CATSDSGISTDTQYF.

This sequence joins TRBV28 and TRBJ1-2; TRBD1 agrees at 10 bases. In germline, CDR1 is MDHEN, CDR2 SYDVKM. The CDR3 spans 14 residues. Germline trimming cut 10 bases from V and 4 bases from J; bases unmatched to any gene: 9. CDR3 DNA: TGTGCCACCACCGGGACAGGGGTTGTCTATGGCTACACCTTC. This encodes CATTGTGVVYGYTF.

The chain has TRBV28 and TRBJ1-1; TRBD1 is a possible D gene (5 bases). V lost 2 bases to trimming and J lost 7 bases, with 14 bases between them. CDR3 length equals 14 residues. Germline values: CDR1 MDHEN, CDR2 SYDVKM. CDR3: CASSLARVTVEAFF. The CDR3 nucleotides are TGTGCCAGCAGTTTAGCAAGGGTGACAGTTGAAGCTTTCTTT.

The chain recombines TRBV4-1 with TRBJ2-1; D may correspond to TRBD1 or TRBD2 (5 bases each). Germline-derived CDR1 and CDR2 are MGHRA and YSYEKL. Deletions cut 3 bases from V and 0 bases from J, with 18 bases between. The CDR3 covers 18 residues. The CDR3: CASSHLGDGASSYNEQFF. As DNA, the CDR3 is TGCGCCAGCAGCCATCTGGGGGACGGGGCAAGCTCCTACAATGAGCAGTTCTTC.

The chain links TRBV5-1 to TRBJ2-3; D may be TRBD1 (5 bases). The CDR3 covers 14 residues. Germline loops: CDR1 SGHRS, CDR2 YFSETQ. The ends were cut back, 5 bases at V and 3 bases at J, with 13 bases in the middle. The CDR3 DNA is TGCGCCAGCAGGAAAGAGTACAGGACAGATACGCAGTATTTT. Its translation is CASRKEYRTDTQYF. Based on the CDR3 plus reference TRBV5-1 and TRBJ2-3, the full variable domain is KAGVTQTPRYLIKTRGQQVTLSCSPISGHRSVSWYQQTPGQGLQFLFEYFSETQRNKGNFPGRFSGRQFSNSRSEMNVSTLELGDSALYLCASRKEYRTDTQYFGPGTRLTVL.

The chain employs TRBV20-1 and TRBJ1-2, with D perhaps matching TRBD1 (6 bases). Germline CDR1 DFQATT, CDR2 SNEGSKA (reference sequence). CDR3 length: 11 residues. V was shortened by 3 bases and J by 8 bases, with 10 bases between the two germline ends. The CDR3 loop is CSASTGFGYTF. CDR3 nucleotides: TGCAGTGCTAGTACAGGGTTCGGCTACACCTTC.

This clone has just one count. The rearrangement joins TRBV5-1 to TRBJ2-1; 9 bases align to TRBD1. V gave up 1 base and J gave up 5 bases; unmatched junction bases: 13. Per germline, CDR1 SGHRS and CDR2 YFSETQ. CDR3 length: 18 amino acids. CDR3 in DNA: TGCGCCAGCAGCTTGTTCGTCACGTGGACAGGGGAGCACAATGAGCAGTTCTTC. It specifies CASSLFVTWTGEHNEQFF.

The rearrangement links TRBV24-1 to TRBJ1-1; no definite D call. The germline V gene encodes CDR1 KGHDR and CDR2 SFDVKD. Trimming removed 7 bases at V and 0 bases at J, with 11 bases between. The CDR3 has 14 residues. The CDR3, as DNA: TGTGCCACCAGGGGCTACGGCCTGAACACTGAAGCTTTCTTT. It specifies CATRGYGLNTEAFF.

The V and J genes are TRBV9 and TRBJ2-5, with 10 bases aligning to TRBD2. The CDR3 loop spans 15 amino acids. The J segment lost 2 bases and the V segment lost 0 bases, leaving 1 base of the junction unmatched. Looked up from germline, CDR1 is SGDLS and CDR2 is YYNGEE. The CDR3 spells CASSVGTSGQETQYF. The CDR3 DNA reads as TGTGCCAGCAGCGTAGGGACTAGCGGACAAGAGACCCAGTACTTC.

This clone was seen only a few times. The chain employs TRBV19 and TRBJ1-4; D ambiguous. Per the germline V gene, CDR1 is LNHDA and CDR2 is SQIVND (reference sequence). V gave up 4 bases and J gave up 7 bases, with 19 bases separating them. The CDR3 contains 16 residues. In DNA, the CDR3 is TGTGCCAGTAGTACCTACACAGTCAACGGTGGTGAAAAACTGTTTTTT. Translation: CASSTYTVNGGEKLFF.

The chain is built from TRBV29-1 and TRBJ2-3; D gene ambiguous. The V gene lost 8 bases and the J gene lost 2 bases, with 5 bases spanning the gap. This CDR3 is 10 amino acids long. The germline V gene encodes CDR1 SQVTM and CDR2 ANQGSEA. The CDR3 spells CSSFTDTQYF. Written as DNA, the CDR3 is TGCAGCTCCTTCACAGATACGCAGTATTTT.

The chain uses TRBV6-5 and TRBJ1-2, with D possibly matching TRBD1 (5 bases). Germline values: CDR1 MNHEY, CDR2 SVGAGI. The CDR3 is made up of 16 amino acids. V was clipped by 0 bases and J by 8 bases, with 19 bases between them. CDR3 residues: CASSYSLGRPYVGYTF. DNA of the CDR3: TGTGCCAGCAGTTACTCGTTGGGACGGCCCTATGTAGGCTACACCTTC.

The rearrangement uses TRBV18 and TRBJ2-7; 16 bases fit TRBD2. The CDR3 is made up of 16 amino acids. CDR1 is KGHSH, CDR2 LQKENI, per germline. The J segment lost 6 bases and the V segment lost 4 bases, leaving 6 bases of the junction unmatched. Here the CDR3 DNA reads TGTGCCAGCTCACACGGGACTAGCGGGGGGGTTGGCGAGCAGTACGTC. Translated: CASSHGTSGGVGEQYV.

This clone was detected a few times. The chain couples TRBV6-2 or TRBV6-3 to TRBJ2-5; TRBD2 aligns across 7 bases. Trimming cost V 0 bases and J 4 bases; bases outside gene matches: 2. Germline CDR1 reads MNHEY; CDR2 reads SVGEGT. The CDR3 sequence is 14 residues long. CDR3 in DNA: TGTGCCAGCAGTTACTCGACGGGGGGAGAGACCCAGTACTTC. Translation: CASSYSTGGETQYF.

The V and J genes are TRBV12-3 or TRBV12-4 and TRBJ2-1; D gene unclear. This CDR3 has 12 amino acids. The V and J ends lost 5 bases and 11 bases respectively, with 13 bases between them. The CDR3 DNA sequence: TGTGCCAGCAGTGACGGACCTAGGAAGCAGTTCTTC. Translated: CASSDGPRKQFF.

This clone has just one count. The gene calls are TRBV7-9 and TRBJ2-5; D unresolved. The CDR3 runs to 14 residues. Germline CDR1 reads SEHNR; CDR2 reads FQNEAQ (reference sequence). V shed 3 bases and J shed 1 base, with 9 bases lying between them. The CDR3: CASSFSGPQETQYF. CDR3 bases: TGTGCCAGCAGCTTCTCGGGTCCCCAAGAGACCCAGTACTTC.

The chain carries TRBV6-2 or TRBV6-3 and TRBJ2-3, with 9 positions matching TRBD1. Germline-derived CDR1 and CDR2 are MNHEY and SVGEGT. There are 15 residues in the CDR3. Trimming took 5 bases from V and 3 from J; bases not matched to a gene: 6. Written as DNA, the CDR3 is TGTGCCAGCAGTGGGACAGGGTTAACGACAGATACGCAGTATTTT. Translated, it gives CASSGTGLTTDTQYF.

The chain employs TRBV3-1 (or the pseudogene TRBV3-2) and TRBJ1-2; D remains ambiguous. V gave up 4 bases and J gave up 9 bases, with 9 bases separating them. Germline CDR1 reads LGHDT; CDR2 reads YNNKEL (reference sequence). This CDR3 comprises 11 residues. The CDR3 spells CASSLGLSYTF. The CDR3 DNA follows: TGTGCCAGCAGCCTGGGGTTGAGCTACACCTTC.